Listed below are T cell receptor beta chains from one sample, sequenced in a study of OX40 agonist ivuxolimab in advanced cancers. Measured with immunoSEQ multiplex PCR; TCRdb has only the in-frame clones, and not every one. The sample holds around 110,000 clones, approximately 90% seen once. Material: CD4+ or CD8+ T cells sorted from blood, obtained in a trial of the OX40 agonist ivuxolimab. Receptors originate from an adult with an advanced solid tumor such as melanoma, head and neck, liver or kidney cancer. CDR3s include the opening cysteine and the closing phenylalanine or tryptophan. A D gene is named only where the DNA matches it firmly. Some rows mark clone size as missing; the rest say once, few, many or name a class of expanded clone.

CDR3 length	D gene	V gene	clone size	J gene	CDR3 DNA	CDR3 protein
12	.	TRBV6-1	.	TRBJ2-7	TGTGCCAGCAGTGAAGGCGTGTACGAGCAGTACTTC	CASSEGVYEQYF
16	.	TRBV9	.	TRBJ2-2	TGTGCCAGCAGCCCAGGGGGGACAGTCCGCACCGGGGAGCTGTTTTTT	CASSPGGTVRTGELFF
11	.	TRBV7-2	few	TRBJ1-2	TGTGCCACATGGGGGCGAAAAGGCTACACCTTC	CATWGRKGYTF
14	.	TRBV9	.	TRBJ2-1	TGTGCCAGCAGCGTAGCCATCTCCTACAATGAGCAGTTCTTC	CASSVAISYNEQFF
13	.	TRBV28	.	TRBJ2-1	TGTGCCAGCAGTTTCGCGGCCCTCAATGAGCAGTTCTTC	CASSFAALNEQFF
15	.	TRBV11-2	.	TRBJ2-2	TGTGCCAGCAGCCCGCCTTGGGGTAAAACCGGGGAGCTGTTTTTT	CASSPPWGKTGELFF
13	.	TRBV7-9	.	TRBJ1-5	TGTGCCAGCAGCTTTGATAGCAATCAGCCCCAGCATTTT	CASSFDSNQPQHF
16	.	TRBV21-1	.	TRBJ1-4	TGTGCCAGCAGCAAAGCAGACGTTCGGGCTAATGAAAAACTGTTTTTT	CASSKADVRANEKLFF
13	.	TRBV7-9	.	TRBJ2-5	TGTGCCAGCAGCTCAGGGGTCCAAGAGACCCAGTACTTC	CASSSGVQETQYF
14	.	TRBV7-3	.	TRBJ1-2	TGTGCCAGCAGTCAATCGGCAGGGAGATATGGCTATACCTTC	CASSQSAGRYGYTF
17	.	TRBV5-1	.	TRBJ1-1	TGCGCCAGCAGCGAAGCTTCGCTGACACGGGTGGTGACTGAAGCTTTCTTT	CASSEASLTRVVTEAFF
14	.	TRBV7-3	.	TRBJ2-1	TGTGCCAGCAGCTCGCAGGGGACCTACAATGAGCAGTTCTTC	CASSSQGTYNEQFF
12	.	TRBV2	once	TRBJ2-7	TGTGCCAGCAGTCCCGACCCCTACGAGCAGTACTTC	CASSPDPYEQYF
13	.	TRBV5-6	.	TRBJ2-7	TGTGCCAGCAGCTGGGGACGTGCCTACGAGCAGTACTTC	CASSWGRAYEQYF
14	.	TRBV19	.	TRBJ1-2	TGTGCCAGTAGTTTCGTTGGCGTTAACTATGGCTACACCTTC	CASSFVGVNYGYTF
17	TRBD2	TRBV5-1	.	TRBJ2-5	TGCGCCAGCAGCCCCGGCCGGGGGGGGGCCCTTCCAGAGACCCAGTACTTC	CASSPGRGGALPETQYF
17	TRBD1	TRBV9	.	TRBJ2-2	TGTGCCAGCAGCGTCCGCCCGGGACAGGGGAGGACCGGGGAGCTGTTTTTT	CASSVRPGQGRTGELFF
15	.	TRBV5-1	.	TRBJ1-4	TGCGCCAGCAGCCGTCAGGGAGGGGTTTATGAAAAACTGTTTTTT	CASSRQGGVYEKLFF
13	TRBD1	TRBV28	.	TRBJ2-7	TGTGCCAGCAGTCCGGGACAGGGCTACGAGCAGTACTTC	CASSPGQGYEQYF
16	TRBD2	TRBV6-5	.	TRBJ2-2	TGTGCCAGCAGTTCAGGACTAGCGGGGGGGCCGGGGGAGCTGTTTTTT	CASSSGLAGGPGELFF
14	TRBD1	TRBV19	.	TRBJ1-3	TGTGCCAGTAGTGCGACAGGGGCTGGAAACACCATATATTTT	CASSATGAGNTIYF
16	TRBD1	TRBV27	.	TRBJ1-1	TGTGCCAGCACTTCAAGGGTGACAGGGTTAAACACTGAAGCTTTCTTT	CASTSRVTGLNTEAFF
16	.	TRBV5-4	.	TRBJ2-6	TGTGCCAGCAGCTTCGGACGGGTCTCTGGGGCCAACGTCCTGACTTTC	CASSFGRVSGANVLTF
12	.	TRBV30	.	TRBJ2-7	TGTGCCTGGAGCCGAGCGGCCTACGAGCAGTACTTC	CAWSRAAYEQYF
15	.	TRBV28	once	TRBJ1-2	TGTGCCAGCAGTTCGGGTGGGGGGGATAACTATGGCTACACCTTC	CASSSGGGDNYGYTF
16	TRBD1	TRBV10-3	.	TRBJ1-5	TGTGCCATCAGTGAGTCGACGGACAGGGCCAATCAGCCCCAGCATTTT	CAISESTDRANQPQHF
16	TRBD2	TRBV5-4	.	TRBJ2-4	TGTGCCAGCAGCTTGGTGACTAGCGGGGCCAAAAACATTCAGTACTTC	CASSLVTSGAKNIQYF
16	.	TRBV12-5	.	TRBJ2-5	TGTGCTAGTCCGGGCCATAACGGACCGTACCAAGAGACCCAGTACTTC	CASPGHNGPYQETQYF
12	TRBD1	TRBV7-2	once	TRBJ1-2	TGTGCCAGCAGCTCCGACAGGGGGGGCTACACCTTC	CASSSDRGGYTF
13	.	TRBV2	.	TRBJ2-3	TGTGCCAGCAGTGAACAGCGCGAAGATACGCAGTATTTT	CASSEQREDTQYF
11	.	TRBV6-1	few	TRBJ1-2	TGTGCCAGCAGTGAAGGGTTTGGCTACACCTTC	CASSEGFGYTF
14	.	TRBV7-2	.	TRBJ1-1	TGTGCCAGCAGCTTATGGGGGCGGAACACTGAAGCTTTCTTT	CASSLWGRNTEAFF
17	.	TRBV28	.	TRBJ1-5	TGTGCCAGCAGTTCCATTTGGGACGGGTATAGCAATCAGCCCCAGCATTTT	CASSSIWDGYSNQPQHF